Below, 29 T cell receptor beta chains from the same sample are listed, as sequenced in a study of identical twins. TCRdb itself ran the 5' RACE reads through MiXCR, one entry per CDR3 protein. This sample carries approximately 190,000 distinct CDR3 sequences, about a sixth of them seen once, and the ten largest clones take 40%. The same data also went into a second study, on T cells expressing NK-cell markers.

Sequencing was done on a sample of CD8+ T cells sorted from blood. The receptors come from a woman between 18 and 29 years old in good health.

This clonotype was counted only a few times. The chain couples TRBV12-5 to TRBJ2-2; D tentatively reads TRBD1 or TRBD2 (5 bases each). The V end was cut by 4 bases, the J end by 5 bases, with 14 bases between. From germline, CDR1 is LGHNT and CDR2 FRNRAP. The CDR3 consists of 15 residues. The CDR3 region is CASGYSGTKTGELFF. In DNA, the CDR3 is TGTGCTAGTGGTTATTCCGGGACCAAGACCGGGGAGCTGTTTTTT.

This clonotype was observed a single time. CDR3 in DNA: TGTGCCAGCACCACTCAGGACGGTTCCTCCTACGAGCAGTACTTC. Translation: CASTTQDGSSYEQYF. The genes are TRBV6-1 and TRBJ2-7; D unresolved. CDR1 and CDR2 from the germline V gene are MNHNS and SASEGT. Trimming pared 7 bases from V and 0 bases from J, leaving 16 bases between. The CDR3 extends over 15 amino acids.

The CDR3 DNA follows: TGTGCCAGCAAACCGGGACAGTGGAACACTGAAGCTTTCTTT. It encodes CASKPGQWNTEAFF. This chain links TRBV2 with TRBJ1-1; 7 nucleotides agree with TRBD1. The germline V gene encodes CDR1 SNHLY and CDR2 FYNNEI. The CDR3 runs to 14 residues. V lost 7 bases, J lost 1 base, and 6 bases stayed unmatched. Filled out from reference TRBV2 and TRBJ1-1, the complete variable domain reads EPEVTQTPSHQVTQMGQEVILRCVPISNHLYFYWYRQILGQKVEFLVSFYNNEISEKSEIFDDQFSVERPDGSNFTLKIRSTKLEDSAMYFCASKPGQWNTEAFFGQGTRLTVV.

This clonotype was counted only a few times. The gene calls are TRBV6-5 and TRBJ2-4, with 7 nucleotides matching TRBD1. CDR1 is MNHEY, CDR2 SVGAGI, per germline. With V trimmed by 4 bases and J by 0 bases, 15 bases remained unmatched. The CDR3 runs to 19 residues. This chain's CDR3 is CASSWTTGTVRLAKNIQYF. The CDR3 nucleotides read TGTGCCAGCAGTTGGACGACGGGGACAGTAAGACTAGCCAAAAACATTCAGTACTTC.

The chain is built from TRBV21-1 and TRBJ2-2; the table names TRBD2, a call not compared with the DNA. TRBV21-1 is given as a pseudogene. This CDR3 comprises 14 residues. CDR3 sequence reads: CASSKASDKLVLFF. In DNA form, the CDR3 reads TGTGCCAGCAGCAAAGCCTCGGACAAGCTGGTGTTGTTTTTT.

The chain recombines TRBV29-1 with TRBJ1-2; D call uncertain. V lost 1 base to trimming and J lost 8 bases, with 2 bases between them. The CDR3 runs to 9 residues. The V gene's germline CDR1 is SQVTM and CDR2 ANQGSEA. CDR3 region: CSVEGGYTF. For the CDR3, the DNA is TGCAGCGTTGAAGGAGGCTACACCTTC.

This clonotype turned up a few times. The chain carries TRBV12-5 and TRBJ1-5; 7 bases are a match to TRBD1. Trimming at V came to 6 bases and at J to 7 bases, leaving 12 bases not matched to a gene. Germline V gives CDR1 LGHNT, CDR2 FRNRAP. CDR3 size: 15 residues. CDR3 in DNA: TGTGCTAGTGGCAGTGACAGGGAACTATACCAGCCCCAGCATTTT. Protein: CASGSDRELYQPQHF.

This clonotype appeared a few times. The rearrangement links TRBV12-3 or TRBV12-4 to TRBJ2-1; 10 nucleotides align to TRBD2. The CDR3 consists of 15 residues. V lost 5 bases to trimming and J lost 5 bases; unmatched junction nucleotides: 6. The CDR3 loop reads CASSGLAGVNNEQFF. CDR3 bases: TGTGCCAGCAGTGGGCTAGCGGGGGTCAACAATGAGCAGTTCTTC.

This clonotype appeared many times. CDR3 in DNA: TGTGCCAGCAGCTCACCCGACCGGGCCGGGGAGCTGTTTTTT. This gives the protein CASSSPDRAGELFF. This chain uses TRBV3-1 with TRBJ2-2; no firm D call. There are 14 residues in the CDR3. Germline lookup yields CDR1 LGHDT and CDR2 YNNKEL (reference sequence). Between the trimmed V and J ends, which lost 5 bases and 6 bases, there was a span of 13 bases.

This clonotype has a handful of counts. This chain links TRBV19 with TRBJ2-4; 9 nucleotides match TRBD1. Germline V gene sequence: CDR1 LNHDA, CDR2 SQIVND (reference sequence). The CDR3 is 16 amino acids. The trim removed 5 bases at V and 1 base at J, leaving 6 bases unmatched. The CDR3 region has the DNA TGTGCCAGTAGTCCGACGACAGGGGGGGCCAAAAACATTCAGTACTTC. This gives the protein CASSPTTGGAKNIQYF.

Only a few counts were recorded for this clonotype. The V gene is TRBV29-1, the J gene TRBJ2-1; D remains ambiguous. V was shortened by 3 bases and J by 9 bases, with 18 bases between the two germline ends. Germline V gene data show CDR1 as SQVTM and CDR2 as ANQGSEA. The CDR3 runs to 14 residues. CDR3 residues: CSVDGLVGRGEQFF. CDR3 in DNA: TGCAGCGTTGACGGTCTCGTGGGTCGCGGTGAGCAGTTCTTC.

The CDR3 DNA reads as TGCAGCGTGAGGTCAGACGGCGGGCAGTACTTC. Encoded protein: CSVRSDGGQYF. This chain links TRBV29-1 with TRBJ2-7, with D uncertain. V was pared by 6 bases and J by 9 bases, with 15 bases between. Germline V gene sequence: CDR1 SQVTM, CDR2 ANQGSEA. The CDR3 has 11 amino acids.

This clonotype was counted only a few times. The CDR3 sequence: CASVKTQGADEQFF. CDR3 in DNA: TGTGCTAGTGTCAAAACACAGGGGGCAGACGAGCAGTTCTTC. The J gene is TRBJ2-1, the V gene TRBV12-5; 9 positions match TRBD1. Losses at the gene ends were 7 bases for V and 10 bases for J; bases not matched to a gene: 11. Per germline, CDR1 LGHNT and CDR2 FRNRAP. This CDR3 has 14 amino acids.

This clonotype was counted between two and nine times. The chain carries TRBV28 and TRBJ2-2, with TRBD1 matching 7 bases. CDR1 and CDR2 from the germline V gene are MDHEN and SYDVKM. CDR3 size: 18 residues. Trimming removed 2 bases from V and 1 base from J; junction bases left unmatched: 10. The CDR3 region has the DNA TGTGCCAGCAGTTTACACCCGAGGACAGGCGGGAACACCGGGGAGCTGTTTTTT. Residues: CASSLHPRTGGNTGELFF.

A few counts support this clonotype. This chain connects TRBV30 to TRBJ1-2; 8 bases agree with TRBD1. Germline V lookup: CDR1 GTSNPN, CDR2 SVGIG (reference sequence). CDR3 length equals 15 residues. J was trimmed by 3 bases and V by 3 bases; bases with no gene match: 9. Here the CDR3 reads CAWSPGRGLDYGYTF. DNA for the CDR3: TGTGCCTGGAGCCCAGGCAGGGGGCTTGACTATGGCTACACCTTC.

The chain employs TRBV20-1 and TRBJ1-1; 8 nucleotides match TRBD1. V was pared by 0 bases and J by 1 base, with 1 base of the junction left unmatched. The CDR3 has 14 amino acids. Germline CDR1 and CDR2: DFQATT and SNEGSKA (reference sequence). CDR3 protein: CSARDDRGNTEAFF. CDR3 sequence (DNA): TGCAGTGCTAGAGATGACAGGGGGAACACTGAAGCTTTCTTT.

V usage is TRBV9 and J usage is TRBJ2-1; 8 bases are shared with TRBD2. The V gene end was trimmed by 3 bases and the J gene end by 6 bases; junction bases not matched to a gene: 11. The CDR3 is 16 residues long. Germline V gives CDR1 SGDLS, CDR2 YYNGEE. CDR3 nucleotides: TGTGCCAGCAGCGCCCGCACGGGGGGGGCTCTCAATGAGCAGTTCTTC. This gives the protein CASSARTGGALNEQFF.

CDR3 amino acids: CASSLNPGANVLTF. CDR3 coding DNA: TGTGCCAGCAGCTTGAACCCTGGGGCCAACGTCCTGACTTTC. This sequence joins TRBV7-9 and TRBJ2-6; D remains unclear. The germline V gene encodes CDR1 SEHNR and CDR2 FQNEAQ (reference sequence). Trimming took off 3 bases at V and 2 bases at J, with 5 bases between the two ends. This CDR3 region has 14 residues. Looking up the rest from reference TRBV7-9 and TRBJ2-6 gives the full variable domain: DTGVSQNPRHKITKRGQNVTFRCDPISEHNRLYWYRQTLGQGPEFLTYFQNEAQLEKSRLLSDRFSAERPKGSFSTLEIQRTEQGDSAMYLCASSLNPGANVLTFGAGSRLTVL.

This clonotype was observed at least ten times. The chain joins TRBV4-1 to TRBJ2-3; TRBD1 agrees at 9 bases. The CDR3 loop spans 15 amino acids. Per the germline V gene, CDR1 is MGHRA and CDR2 is YSYEKL. V lost 5 bases and J lost 3; bases outside the gene matches: 6. CDR3 protein: CASSYPGQGTDTQYF. DNA of the CDR3: TGCGCCAGCAGCTATCCGGGACAGGGAACAGATACGCAGTATTTT.

This clonotype was seen more than once but under ten times. This rearrangement joins TRBV9 to TRBJ2-1, with 9 positions matching TRBD2. The CDR3 totals 17 residues. The V gene's germline CDR1 is SGDLS and CDR2 YYNGEE. V gave up 3 bases and J gave up 1 base; unmatched junction bases: 8. The CDR3 here is CASSGGVAGVSYNEQFF. In DNA, the CDR3 is TGTGCCAGCAGCGGAGGGGTAGCGGGGGTGTCCTACAATGAGCAGTTCTTC.

V and J are TRBV11-2 and TRBJ2-1; 11 bases align to TRBD2. The V segment lost 5 bases and the J segment 1 base; nucleotides outside the gene matches: 10. There are 18 residues in the CDR3. Germline lookup yields CDR1 SGHAT and CDR2 FQNNGV. The DNA for the CDR3 is TGTGCCAGCAGCCTCCGAGCGGCTAGCGGGAGGTCCTACAATGAGCAGTTCTTC. Its translation: CASSLRAASGRSYNEQFF.

The table lists this clonotype with a few counts. This rearrangement joins TRBV9 to TRBJ2-2; 7 bases match TRBD1. The V segment lost 5 bases and the J segment 5 bases; nucleotides outside the gene matches: 9. The CDR3 length is 15 residues. Germline CDR1 is SGDLS and CDR2 is YYNGEE. CDR3 sequence (DNA): TGTGCCAGCAGAGGGAGTACAGGGGAAACCGGGGAGCTGTTTTTT. It specifies CASRGSTGETGELFF. Using reference TRBV9 and TRBJ2-2 for the parts outside the CDR3, the full variable domain is DSGVTQTPKHLITATGQRVTLRCSPRSGDLSVYWYQQSLDQGLQFLIQYYNGEERAKGNILERFSAQQFPDLHSELNLSSLELGDSALYFCASRGSTGETGELFFGEGSRLTVL.

This clonotype came up a few times. The gene calls are TRBV10-3 and TRBJ2-7, with no clear D. This CDR3 spans 13 amino acids. Looked up from germline, CDR1 is ENHRY and CDR2 is SYGVKD. Trimming cost V 10 bases and J 0 bases, with 13 bases left between them. CDR3: CATADQSSYEQYF. The DNA of the CDR3 is TGTGCCACCGCGGACCAGAGCTCCTACGAGCAGTACTTC.

The gene calls are TRBV13 and TRBJ2-7, with TRBD2 identical over 7 bases. Germline CDR1 and CDR2: PRHDT and FYEKMQ (reference sequence). With 5 bases clipped from V and 5 bases from J, the junction kept 9 bases outside the gene matches. The CDR3 runs to 14 residues. CDR3 sequence reads: CASSRGDYWNEQYF. CDR3 in DNA: TGTGCCAGCAGCCGAGGGGACTATTGGAACGAGCAGTACTTC.

In this sample, this clonotype turned up many times. The rearrangement joins TRBV5-1 to TRBJ2-7, with D maybe TRBD2 (5 bases). This CDR3 has 13 residues. V was shortened by 0 bases and J by 3 bases, with 7 bases between the two germline ends. From germline, CDR1 is SGHRS and CDR2 YFSETQ. CDR3 region: CASSLGRNYEQYF. DNA of the CDR3: TGCGCCAGCAGCTTGGGGAGGAACTACGAGCAGTACTTC.

The rearrangement links TRBV12-3 or TRBV12-4 to TRBJ2-5; D may be TRBD1 (5 bases). V was shortened by 6 bases and J by 1 base, with 12 bases between the two germline ends. This CDR3 region has 14 residues. CDR3 in DNA: TGTGCCAGCAGCCAAACAGGCCTCCAAGAGACCCAGTACTTC. It is translated as CASSQTGLQETQYF.

A few counts support this clonotype. The junction departs from the called germline gene at one end, perhaps through a read error. V and J are TRBV7-7 and TRBJ2-3; no clear D. Germline values: CDR1 SSHAT, CDR2 FNYEAQ (reference sequence). The CDR3 extends over 14 amino acids. The CDR3 DNA follows: TGTGCTAGCAGCTTAGATCGGGGCACAGATACGCAGTATTTT. Protein: CASSLDRGTDTQYF. Drawing the rest from reference TRBV7-7 and TRBJ2-3, the complete variable domain is GAGVSQSPRYKVTKRGQDVTLRCDPISSHATLYWYQQALGQGPEFLTYFNYEAQPDKSGLPSDRFSAERPEGSISTLTIQRTEQRDSAMYRCASSLDRGTDTQYFGPGTRLTVL.

In this sample, this clonotype turned up a few times. The genes are TRBV7-9 and TRBJ1-1; D might be TRBD1 (6 bases). CDR3 length equals 15 residues. Germline CDR1 and CDR2: SEHNR and FQNEAQ (reference sequence). The V end was cut by 4 bases, the J end by 8 bases, with 20 bases between. The CDR3 reads CASSSVRGSTHEAFF. As DNA, the CDR3 is TGTGCCAGCAGCTCTGTGAGGGGGTCGACCCACGAAGCTTTCTTT.

This clonotype was counted only a few times. The chain recombines TRBV20-1 with TRBJ2-1, with a possible D match to TRBD2 (5 bases). Trimming left V 0 bases short and J 4 bases short, with 16 bases between. Germline V CDR1 and CDR2: DFQATT, SNEGSKA (reference sequence). This CDR3 is 16 amino acids long. CDR3 amino acids: CSAREEGAVGYNEQFF. The CDR3 DNA reads TGCAGTGCTAGAGAAGAGGGCGCGGTAGGATACAATGAGCAGTTCTTC.